This is a list of T cell receptor beta chains from one sample in a study of tumor and adjacent non-tumor tissue in lung cancer. TCRdb re-analysed the multiplex PCR reads in MiXCR, keeping a single row per CDR3 protein. The sample shows tens of thousands of distinct CDR3 sequences, more than 70% of them seen only once. The source material was lung tumor tissue. Receptor source: a man between 60 and 70 years old with non-small cell lung cancer. Each CDR3 is given with its conserved first and last residue. The D gene is left open where the match is weak. Rows give clone size only sometimes, using once, few, many, or a class for an expanded clone.

>12|many|.|TRBV29-1|TRBJ2-5
TGCAGCGGTTGCTATTGGCAAGAGACCCAGTACTTC
CSGCYWQETQYF
>14|once|.|TRBV20-1|TRBJ2-3
TGCAGTGCTAGGTCCAGCTATAAAACAGATACGCAGTATTTT
CSARSSYKTDTQYF
>15|few|.|TRBV5-1|TRBJ2-1
TGCGCCAGCAGCTTTAGGGGGTCGGGAGTCAATGAGCAGTTCTTC
CASSFRGSGVNEQFF
>14|.|TRBD2|TRBV29-1|TRBJ2-1
TGCAGCACCCCGGGACTAGCGGGAGAAGGGGAGCAGTTCTTT
CSTPGLAGEGEQFF
>11|.|.|TRBV29-1|TRBJ2-3
TGCAACGTTGGAGACGGGGGTGCGCAGTATTTT
CNVGDGGAQYF
>12|.|.|TRBV29-1|TRBJ1-1
TGCAGCGTTGTATCGGGTAACAATGAAGCTATCTTT
CSVVSGNNEAIF
>13|few|.|TRBV12-5|TRBJ1-5
TGTGCTAGTGGCCCGGACATCAATAAGAAACAGCATTTT
CASGPDINKKQHF
>11|.|.|TRBV10-2|TRBJ2-2
TGCACCAGAACTCACACCGGGGAGCTGTTTTTT
CTRTHTGELFF
>15|many|TRBD1|TRBV5-1|TRBJ2-1
TGCGCCAGCAGCCCGGGGACAGGGGGGAAAGATGAGCAGTTCTTC
CASSPGTGGKDEQFF
>17|few|TRBD2|TRBV24-1|TRBJ2-1
TGTGCCACCAGTGGACCACAGACCAGCGGGAGTGCCAATGAGCAGTTCTTC
CATSGPQTSGSANEQFF
>15|.|TRBD2|TRBV6-4|TRBJ2-3
TGTGCCAGCCGCGGGACTAGCGGGAGCACAGATACGGAGTATTTT
CASRGTSGSTDTEYF
>13|.|.|TRBV20-1|TRBJ2-1
TGCAGTACCAGAGGACTGGGGAACAATGAGCAGTTCTTC
CSTRGLGNNEQFF
>14|.|.|TRBV12-3/TRBV12-4|TRBJ1-3
TGTGCCAGCAGTTTAGTGTCGTGTGGAAACACCATATATTTT
CASSLVSCGNTIYF
>14|.|.|TRBV29-1|TRBJ2-3
TGCAACGCTGGGGGGGGGGCCTCCATAGATACGCAGTATTTT
CNAGGGASIDTQYF
>13|.|.|TRBV11-3|TRBJ2-2
TGTGCCAGCAGTGCAGACTACACCGGGGAGATGTTTTTT
CASSADYTGEMFF
>15|.|.|TRBV9|TRBJ2-2
TGTGCCAGCAGCGTAGGCCGACCGGGCACCGGGGAGCTGTTTTTT
CASSVGRPGTGELFF
>14|few|.|TRBV11-1|TRBJ2-2
TGTGTCAGTAGCTATACTAGTGGCACCGCGGAGCTGTTTTTT
CVSSYTSGTAELFF
>14|.|TRBD1|TRBV7-8|TRBJ2-3
TGTGCCAGCAGATTACAGGGGGGCACAGATACGCAGTATTTT
CASRLQGGTDTQYF
>13|few|.|TRBV6-2/TRBV6-3|TRBJ2-2
TGTGCCAGCAGTTACTTAGGCGCCGGGGAGCTGTTTTTT
CASSYLGAGELFF
>15|.|.|TRBV20-1|TRBJ2-2
TGCAGTGCTTCTCGAGGACTGGAACTAAGCGGGGAGCTGTTTTTT
CSASRGLELSGELFF
>13|once|TRBD1|TRBV10-2|TRBJ1-2
TGCGCCAGTACCCGACAGGGCGACTATAGCTACACCTTC
CASTRQGDYSYTF
>16|.|.|TRBV6-1|TRBJ2-1
TGTGCCAGCAGTGAGGCACTTCTTGTCTCCTACAATGAGCGGTTCTTC
CASSEALLVSYNERFF
>17|.|TRBD1|TRBV5-1|TRBJ2-6
TGCGCCAGAAGCCTGGGGACAGGGGGCCTTGGGGCCAACGTCCTGACTTTC
CARSLGTGGLGANVLTF
>15|.|.|TRBV5-1|TRBJ1-1
TGCGCCAGCAACTTAGGTGGTGAGGGGGGTACTGAAGCTTTCTTT
CASNLGGEGGTEAFF
>12|.|.|TRBV29-1|TRBJ2-3
TGCAGTGTACCCGAGCGGAGATATACGCAGTATTTT
CSVPERRYTQYF
>13|.|.|TRBV5-6|TRBJ2-3
TGTGCCAACAGCTTGGGGGTTGCAGATACGCAGTATTTT
CANSLGVADTQYF
>13|.|.|TRBV5-6|TRBJ2-7
TGTGCCCGCAGCTTGGATATCTCATACGAGCAGTACTTC
CARSLDISYEQYF
>14|many|.|TRBV6-1|TRBJ1-1
TGTGCCAGCAGTTTCAGTGGGGGGCACGATGAAGCTTTCTTT
CASSFSGGHDEAFF
>17|.|.|TRBV6-2/TRBV6-3|TRBJ2-1
TGTGCCTGCAGCTACGACTGGCCTGATAAATTATACAATGAGCAGTTCTTC
CACSYDWPDKLYNEQFF
>17|.|.|TRBV30|TRBJ2-6
TGTGCTTGGAGTCACCGGACTATCCATCCTAGGGCCAACGTCCTGACTTTC
CAWSHRTIHPRANVLTF
>14|.|TRBD1|TRBV20-1|TRBJ1-1
TGCAGTGTTGTCTCCAGGGGGATGAACACTGAAGCCTTCTTT
CSVVSRGMNTEAFF
>12|.|.|TRBV6-5|TRBJ2-5
TGTGACAGTAGGGGCTCGGGGGAGACCCAGTACTTC
CDSRGSGETQYF
>15|.|TRBD1|TRBV5-5|TRBJ1-1
TGTGCCAGCAGACGCGACAGGGCTCGTGGCTCTGAAACTTTCTTT
CASRRDRARGSETFF
>14|.|.|TRBV29-1|TRBJ2-2
TGCAGCGTTGCTGGGGGGGCGAACACCAGGAAGCTGTTTTTT
CSVAGGANTRKLFF
>13|once|.|TRBV5-1|TRBJ1-1
TGCGCCAGCAGCTTGGCTGGGCGGCCCGAAGTTTTCTTT
CASSLAGRPEVFF
>15|many|TRBD1|TRBV5-4|TRBJ1-6
TGTGCCAGCAGCTCCCCGACAGGGGGCGATTCACCCCTCCACTTT
CASSSPTGGDSPLHF
>14|.|TRBD1|TRBV5-6|TRBJ1-1
TGTGCCAGAAGCACCCGGGACAGGGATAATGAGGCTTTCTTT
CARSTRDRDNEAFF
>15|.|TRBD2|TRBV5-1|TRBJ2-1
TGCGCCAGCCGCGTTAGCGGGAGCGCCTACAATGAGCAGTTCTTC
CASRVSGSAYNEQFF
>17|once|.|TRBV18|TRBJ2-6
TGTGCCAGCTCACCACCTCGATGGGGAGCTGGGGCCAACGTCCTGACTTTC
CASSPPRWGAGANVLTF
>12|.|TRBD1|TRBV14|TRBJ1-2
TGTGCCAGCAACCAAGACAGGGTCGGCTACACCTTC
CASNQDRVGYTF
>12|.|.|TRBV29-1|TRBJ2-7
TGCAGCGTCGGAGGCGACATAGGGGAGCAGTATTTC
CSVGGDIGEQYF
>15|.|TRBD1|TRBV6-1|TRBJ2-7
TGTGCCAGCAGTGAGTGGGGGACAGCAGGTTCCAAGCAATACTTC
CASSEWGTAGSKQYF
>16|.|TRBD1|TRBV11-3|TRBJ1-5
TGTGCCAGCAGCTTAGTTCCCAGGGGGAACAATCAGCCCCAGCATTTT
CASSLVPRGNNQPQHF
>15|.|TRBD1|TRBV5-4|TRBJ2-2
TGTGGCAGCAGCGTCCGGGACAGTTTGGCCGGGGAGCTGTTTTTT
CGSSVRDSLAGELFF
>19|.|TRBD1|TRBV18|TRBJ2-2
TGTGCCAGCTCTCCGACTCCCCTCGGGACAGGGGCGTTGACCGGGGAGCTGTTTTTT
CASSPTPLGTGALTGELFF
>15|.|TRBD2|TRBV7-3|TRBJ2-1
TGTGCCAGCAGCCCACCGGGACTAGCTAAGGGTGAGCAGTTCTTC
CASSPPGLAKGEQFF